Listed here is a single T cell receptor beta chain. Only one count was recorded for this clonotype. Its antigen is unknown. No base-level quality is on record; no much larger clone is a single base apart. One read alone makes for weak evidence. This entry belongs to a study of T cell repertoires in cytomegalovirus infection (dated by TCRdb to about 2019). For the wider study: Recently identified HLA-C-restricted CMV epitopes, whose presentation resists viral immunomodulation, were targeted by peptide stimulations together with well-studied HLA-B-restricted epitopes. The HLA type of each donor mattered for the analysis, because public TCR beta signatures pointed to carriage of CMV infection along with the matching HLA type. Study-wide findings and limitations: In the ex vivo response, HLA-C-restricted CMV-specific TCR beta clonotypes were dominant, and in two of eight donors the single most frequent clonotype came from this HLA-C-restricted group. Carriers of CMV infection plus the relevant HLA type were discriminated by the cumulative frequency of public TCR beta family members in the study cohort and in an independent roughly 340-donor cohort.

The run used an Illumina HiSeq 1500. The public reads were reanalyzed by TCRdb: fastp trimming at Q25, MiXCR alignment, in-frame beta chains only. Rows are combined by CDR3 protein, so each entry shows the most common genes and DNA. The sample table lists some 560,000 distinct CDR3 sequences, about 39% of them with a count of one. The ten largest clones capture 48% of the sample. Explained via the paper, the treatment or condition label denotes: in vitro stimulation with specific CMV peptide epitopes to enrich CMV-specific T cells. Spanning cysteine to phenylalanine, the CDR3 consists of 16 amino acids. Left in the record is the CDR3 DNA by itself, 48 bases read in frame from the first base. Sequences SGHRS (CDR1) and YFSETQ (CDR2) are obtained from the germline V gene. V was cut back by 0 bases and J by 0 bases, leaving a gap of 11 bases between them.

This receptor was taken from a human donor in good health (CMV status not recorded). Some clones in this sample may be carry-over from other donors' samples. The rearranged chain carries TRBV5-1 and TRBJ2-3, with the D gene possibly TRBD1 or TRBD2, each one fitting 6 bases. The input for sequencing was cultured PBMCs, taken from culture after CMV antigen stimulation. The CDR3 loop reads CASSLEQGTSTDTQYF. The DNA sequence is as follows: TGCGCCAGCAGCTTGGAGCAGGGGACTAGCACAGATACGCAGTATTTT.